This T cell receptor (beta chain) is from a study of shared clonotypes between healthy human individuals. Germline values: CDR1 MDHEN, CDR2 SYDVKM. The CDR3 loop spans 12 amino acids. Comments on this clone: The antigen remains unidentified.

Once extracted for a subset, genomic DNA was divided evenly among several immunoSEQ plates. Only in-frame clones appear in the TCRdb table, and some are missing; sequencing was by immunoSEQ multiplex PCR. The repertoire holds roughly 2,300,000 clones, with less than 95% as singletons. General observations from the study: Generation probabilities were higher for clonotypes shared across all four sorted-subset donors than for unshared ones.

The clonotype originates from a man younger than 35 in good health. Some clones in this sample may be carry-over from other donors' samples. The chain carries TRBV28 and TRBJ2-5; D ambiguous. Gene TRBJ2-7 matches the end of the DNA better, so the J call may be wrong. Input material: naive CD4+ T cells from PBMCs. Subset described: CD45RA+ positively selected. Here the CDR3 reads CASSPSAREQYF. The CDR3 region has the DNA TGTGCCAGCAGTCCTTCCGCCCGCGAGCAGTACTTC.